Below are 21 T cell receptor beta chains sequenced from a single sample in a study of technical replicates of blood from a few donors. Method: immunoSEQ multiplex PCR; TCRdb's copy keeps in-frame clones and lacks some. The sample holds roughly 65,000 clones, about 87% seen once. Sequenced sample: PBMCs. These receptors all come from a human donor in good health. Some clones in this sample may be carry-over from other donors' samples.

CDR3 sequence: CASSPRASGDNEQFF. Here the CDR3 DNA reads TGTGCCAGCAGCCCTCGGGCTAGCGGCGACAATGAGCAGTTCTTC. The chain uses TRBV7-8 and TRBJ2-1; 7 nucleotides line up with TRBD2. This CDR3 is built from 15 residues. Per germline, CDR1 SGHVS and CDR2 FQNEAQ. Unmatched junction bases numbered 9, after V lost 5 bases and J lost 5 bases.

This clone was observed a single time. The junction differs from germline at one of its ends, possibly a read error. This chain connects TRBV14 to TRBJ2-5; TRBD2 is a possible D gene (7 bases). This CDR3 has 14 residues. CDR1 and CDR2 (germline): SGHDN, FVKESK. As DNA, the CDR3 is TGTGCCAGCAGTCAAGAGGGGGGGCAAGAGACCCAGTACTTC. Amino acid sequence: CASSQEGGQETQYF.

The chain joins TRBV9 to TRBJ2-2; D perhaps matches TRBD2 (6 bases). In germline, CDR1 is SGDLS, CDR2 YYNGEE. There are 15 residues in the CDR3. V was clipped by 0 bases and J by 2 bases, with 8 bases between them. The CDR3 protein is CASSVGGTNTGELFF. DNA of the CDR3: TGTGCCAGCAGCGTAGGCGGGACTAACACCGGGGAGCTGTTTTTT.

This chain connects TRBV18 to TRBJ2-7; 7 bases fit TRBD1. Per the germline V gene, CDR1 is KGHSH and CDR2 is LQKENI. The ends lost 4 bases at V and 5 bases at J; junction bases unmatched: 5. The CDR3 spans 13 residues. CDR3 in amino acids: CASSQGTVNEQYF. CDR3 DNA sequence: TGTGCCAGCTCACAAGGGACAGTCAACGAGCAGTACTTC.

The chain combines TRBV7-3 with TRBJ1-6, with 10 bases that match TRBD1. After removal of 4 bases from V and 14 bases from J, the junction contained 5 bases not matched to a gene. The CDR3 sequence is 13 residues long. The germline gives CDR1 SGHTA, CDR2 FQGTGA. CDR3 loop: CASSSTGGNTLHF. CDR3 nucleotides: TGTGCCAGCAGCTCGACAGGGGGCAATACCCTCCACTTT.

The chain carries TRBV5-5 and TRBJ1-1, with unresolved D. Germline assignment: CDR1 SGHKS and CDR2 YYEKEE (reference sequence). This CDR3 region has 13 residues. V shed 6 bases and J shed 1 base, with 10 bases lying between them. The CDR3 bases are TGTGCCAGCAAGCAGCAGGAGAACACTGAAGCTTTCTTT. This codes for CASKQQENTEAFF.

The genes are TRBV5-6 and TRBJ1-4, with D possibly TRBD1 on 6 matching bases. Germline CDR1 is SGHDT and CDR2 is YYEEEE. The CDR3 loop spans 16 amino acids. The germline V and J ends were trimmed by 5 bases and 8 bases, with 22 bases remaining between them. The CDR3: CASRPAGAQGVEKLFF. The DNA for the CDR3 is TGTGCCAGCAGACCGGCGGGGGCACAGGGTGTGGAAAAACTGTTTTTT.

This chain connects TRBV30 to TRBJ2-1; weak D call: TRBD1 (7 bases). Germline assignment: CDR1 GTSNPN and CDR2 SVGIG (reference sequence). CDR3 length equals 15 residues. Trimming pared 4 bases from V and 9 bases from J, leaving 22 bases between. CDR3 DNA sequence: TGTGCCTGGACCCGTACCAGGGGGGTTTTTAGTGAGCAGTTCTTC. Translation: CAWTRTRGVFSEQFF.

The rearrangement links TRBV2 to TRBJ1-6, with a tentative D call TRBD1 (6 bases). The germline CDR1 and CDR2 sequences are SNHLY and FYNNEI. The germline V and J ends were trimmed by 6 bases and 9 bases, with 15 bases remaining between them. This CDR3 has 14 residues. CDR3 sequence reads: CASREQGNGSPLHF. The CDR3 nucleotides read TGTGCCAGCAGGGAACAGGGTAACGGTTCACCCCTCCACTTT.

The chain carries TRBV5-1 and TRBJ2-7; unclear D gene. CDR3 size: 15 residues. Germline CDR1 is SGHRS and CDR2 is YFSETQ. V dropped 1 base and J dropped 5 bases, with 16 bases sitting between them. CDR3 amino acids: CASSLSQPGPHEQYF. CDR3 nucleotides: TGCGCCAGCAGCTTGAGTCAACCGGGTCCCCACGAGCAGTACTTC.

The V call is TRBV21-1, the J call TRBJ2-1; the table's D call, TRBD1, has no DNA check behind it. TRBV21-1 is classified as a pseudogene. The length of the CDR3 is 16 residues. The CDR3 here is CASRYRQDLPYNEQFF. The CDR3 nucleotides are TGTGCCAGCAGGTATCGACAGGATCTTCCCTACAATGAGCAGTTCTTC.

V gene TRBV5-6 combines with J gene TRBJ2-5; 8 bases agree with TRBD1. The length of the CDR3 is 14 residues. V shed 4 bases, J shed 5 bases, and the junction held 7 bases outside the gene matches. CDR1 and CDR2 from the germline V gene are SGHDT and YYEEEE. Written as DNA, the CDR3 is TGTGCCAGCAGCACCACAGGGGGTTGGGAGACCCAGTACTTC. Its protein is CASSTTGGWETQYF.

CDR3 protein: CASRAGDIYYGYTF. Here the CDR3 DNA reads TGTGCCAGCAGGGCGGGGGACATCTACTATGGCTACACCTTC. The V and J genes are TRBV9 and TRBJ1-2; maybe TRBD1 (6 bases). Germline V gives CDR1 SGDLS, CDR2 YYNGEE. The V end was cut by 5 bases, the J end by 3 bases, with 14 bases between. This CDR3 region has 14 residues.

This rearrangement joins TRBV9 to TRBJ2-5; D uncertain. Trimming pared 0 bases from V and 5 bases from J, leaving 14 bases between. CDR1 is SGDLS, CDR2 YYNGEE, per germline. The CDR3 spans 15 residues. CDR3 protein: CASSVGGDPAETQYF. CDR3 nucleotide sequence: TGTGCCAGCAGCGTAGGAGGCGACCCGGCGGAGACCCAGTACTTC.

This clone was seen just once. This chain uses TRBV11-2 with TRBJ2-7; TRBD2 matches at 9 bases. CDR1 is SGHAT, CDR2 FQNNGV, per germline. The V gene end was trimmed by 1 base and the J gene end by 3 bases; junction bases not matched to a gene: 16. The length of the CDR3 is 19 residues. Here the CDR3 reads CASSLAGRAGGPPSYEQYF. For the CDR3, the DNA is TGTGCCAGCAGCTTAGCAGGACGTGCGGGGGGGCCCCCCAGCTACGAGCAGTACTTC.

V and J are TRBV16 and TRBJ2-3, with 7 bases aligning to TRBD2. This CDR3 has 15 amino acids. Germline CDR1 reads KGHSY; CDR2 reads FQNENV. V lost 3 bases to trimming and J lost 5 bases; unmatched junction nucleotides: 8. CDR3 in amino acids: CASSQRLADRDTQYF. In DNA form, the CDR3 reads TGTGCCAGCAGCCAGCGACTAGCTGATAGAGATACGCAGTATTTT.

In its sample, this clone was seen once. The V and J genes are TRBV6-5 and TRBJ2-2; the D gene is possibly TRBD1 (6 bases). V was trimmed by 3 bases and J by 6 bases, leaving 14 bases between them. The CDR3 length is 15 residues. Germline V gene sequence: CDR1 MNHEY, CDR2 SVGAGI. DNA of the CDR3: TGTGCCAGCAGTTATGGCAGGGGAGAGGCCGGGGAGCTGTTTTTT. Encoded protein: CASSYGRGEAGELFF.

This clone was counted between two and nine times. The CDR3 reads CSVGSSEKLFF. The CDR3 DNA is TGCAGCGTTGGGTCGAGTGAAAAACTGTTTTTT. V usage is TRBV29-1 and J usage is TRBJ1-4; D unresolved. The V gene lost 4 bases and the J gene lost 7 bases, with 7 bases spanning the gap. Germline V gene lookup returns CDR1 SQVTM and CDR2 ANQGSEA. The CDR3 consists of 11 residues.

The V call is TRBV7-2, the J call TRBJ2-7, with 10 bases fitting TRBD2. Trimming took 3 bases from V and 7 from J; bases not matched to a gene: 9. CDR1 is SGHTA and CDR2 is FQGNSA in the germline V gene. CDR3 length equals 15 residues. The CDR3 reads CASSLSSSGGREQYF. The CDR3 nucleotides read TGTGCCAGCAGCTTGAGTTCTAGCGGGGGAAGGGAGCAGTACTTC.

The V and J genes are TRBV29-1 and TRBJ1-1; D not certain. The CDR3 contains 11 residues. In germline, CDR1 is SQVTM, CDR2 ANQGSEA. Trimming removed 7 bases at V and 1 base at J, with 7 bases between. The CDR3 here is CSAGENTEAFF. CDR3 coding DNA: TGCAGCGCCGGGGAGAACACTGAAGCTTTCTTT.

V gene TRBV27 combines with J gene TRBJ2-7; tentative D call: TRBD1 (6 bases). Trimming took 2 bases from V and 3 from J, leaving 8 bases between them. CDR3 size: 13 residues. From germline, CDR1 is MNHEY and CDR2 SMNVEV (reference sequence). CDR3 residues: CASSLVTGYEQYF. CDR3 coding DNA: TGTGCCAGCAGTTTAGTGACAGGCTACGAGCAGTACTTC.